The 4 T cell receptor beta chains below all came from one sample that was sequenced in a study of T cells in women clearing cervical HPV infection. Data came from immunoSEQ multiplex PCR; TCRdb stores just in-frame clones and leaves some out. In all, the sample yields around 40,000 clones. Sequencing was performed on blood buffy coat. Receptor source: a woman aged 18 to 69 with a cervical HPV16 infection that either progressed to CIN3+ or cleared (not recorded which).

A word on this clone: Read coverage stops 3 residues before the CDR3 terminus; the germline J gene supplies the remainder. V gene TRBV19 combines with J gene TRBJ1-4, with D perhaps matching TRBD1 (6 bases). The V end lost 2 bases, the J end lost 8 bases, and 15 bases lay between the germline ends. CDR3 length: 15 residues. Looked up from germline, CDR1 is LNHDA and CDR2 is SQIVND (reference sequence). The CDR3 sequence: CASSIQGLAGEKLFF. The part of the CDR3 DNA that was read is TGTGCCAGTAGTATACAGGGGCTCGCAGGGGAAAAA.

The part of the CDR3 DNA that was read is TGTGCCAGCAGCCCGGATGGCGGGAGACTCGATGAG. It translates to CASSPDGGRLDE. The CDR3, in full, reads CASSPDGGRLDEQFF. This chain uses TRBV7-9 with TRBJ2-1; TRBD2 aligns across 7 bases. Read data end 3 residues before the CDR3 end; the end is taken from the germline J gene. Looked up from germline, CDR1 is SEHNR and CDR2 is FQNEAQ (reference sequence). Trimming cost V 5 bases and J 8 bases; bases outside gene matches: 12. This CDR3 is 15 amino acids long. Filled out from reference TRBV7-9 and TRBJ2-1, the complete variable domain reads DTGVSQNPRHKITKRGQNVTFRCDPISEHNRLYWYRQTLGQGPEFLTYFQNEAQLEKSRLLSDRFSAERPKGSFSTLEIQRTEQGDSAMYLCASSPDGGRLDEQFFGPGTRLTVL.

A remark on this clone: The read ends 3 residues early relative to the CDR3; the germline J gene fills the gap. The chain has TRBV6-1 and TRBJ1-5, with a weak D call TRBD1 (5 bases). This CDR3 comprises 16 residues. Trimming left V 4 bases short and J 3 bases short, with 16 bases between. Germline values: CDR1 MNHNS, CDR2 SASEGT. The CDR3 protein is CASSVDPTEINQPQHF. CDR3 DNA (partial): TGTGCCAGCAGTGTCGATCCGACAGAGATCAATCAGCCC.

Regarding this clone: The CDR3 end lies 3 residues beyond the end of the read and is filled in from the germline J gene. The V gene is TRBV7-2, the J gene TRBJ2-6, with D unclear. The CDR3 totals 14 residues. Trimming removed 5 bases at V and 1 base at J, with 6 bases between. Per germline, CDR1 SGHTA and CDR2 FQGNSA. The CDR3 here is CASSRGSGANVLTF. The part of the CDR3 DNA that was read is TGTGCCAGCAGCCGAGGTTCTGGGGCCAACGTC.